These T cell receptor beta chains were read from a single sample in a study of blood T cell repertoires in COVID-19. Measured with immunoSEQ multiplex PCR; TCRdb has only the in-frame clones, and not every one. This table has fewer than 200,000 clones, about 91% appearing once. Sequencing input: peripheral blood. The origin of the receptors is a woman in her sixties who had recovered from COVID-19. The CDR3 runs from the conserved cysteine through the conserved F or W. The D gene is left open where the match is weak. Only some rows state a clone size, as once, few, many or a class for expanded clones.

V gene	J gene	D gene	clone size	CDR3 protein	CDR3 DNA
TRBV2	TRBJ2-3	.	.	CASRALVTDTQYF	TGTGCCAGCAGGGCCCTTGTCACAGATACGCAGTATTTT
TRBV19	TRBJ1-2	TRBD1	.	CASSREGQGATNYGYTF	TGTGCCAGTAGTCGGGAAGGACAGGGGGCCACTAACTATGGCTACACCTTC
TRBV5-1	TRBJ2-5	TRBD1	.	CASSEPQGAGKTQYF	TGCGCCAGCAGCGAGCCCCAGGGGGCGGGGAAGACCCAGTACTTC
TRBV5-1	TRBJ1-1	.	.	CASSLEGGEAFF	TGCGCCAGCAGCCTCGAGGGCGGCGAAGCTTTCTTT
TRBV9	TRBJ2-1	TRBD2	.	CASSAPLAGGLDEQFF	TGTGCCAGCAGCGCACCCTTAGCGGGGGGGTTAGATGAGCAGTTCTTC
TRBV5-6	TRBJ2-3	.	.	CASSPRLGDTQYF	TGTGCCAGCAGCCCTAGGCTAGGCGATACGCAGTATTTT
TRBV29-1	TRBJ2-2	TRBD1	few	CSVRQGITGELFF	TGCAGCGTTAGACAGGGGATCACCGGGGAGCTGTTTTTT
TRBV2	TRBJ2-5	TRBD1	.	CASSEAGGETQYF	TGTGCCAGCAGTGAAGCAGGGGGCGAGACCCAGTACTTC
TRBV2	TRBJ2-3	.	.	CASSPFVSATDTQYF	TGTGCCAGCAGTCCCTTTGTTAGCGCCACAGATACGCAGTATTTT
TRBV7-3	TRBJ1-2	TRBD1	.	CASSPGRGAAIFGYTF	TGTGCCAGCAGCCCCGGCAGGGGGGCCGCCATTTTTGGCTACACCTTC
TRBV28	TRBJ1-4	.	.	CASSLGGATNEKLFF	TGTGCCAGCAGTTTGGGAGGGGCAACTAATGAAAAACTGTTTTTT
TRBV23-1	TRBJ2-1	.	.	CASSDWQGTYNEQFF	TGCGCCAGCAGTGATTGGCAGGGAACCTACAATGAGCAGTTCTTC
TRBV5-1	TRBJ2-3	TRBD2	.	CASSLVSSGDVRTDTQYF	TGCGCCAGCAGCTTGGTGTCTAGCGGGGATGTTCGCACAGATACGCAGTATTTT
TRBV6-5	TRBJ1-5	.	.	CASSRQSGQPQHF	TGTGCCAGCAGCAGACAGTCGGGTCAGCCCCAGCATTTT
TRBV5-1	TRBJ2-3	.	once	CASSLTRQAITSTDTQYF	TGCGCCAGCAGCTTGACTCGACAGGCGATCACTAGCACAGATACGCAGTATTTT
TRBV7-2	TRBJ2-3	TRBD2	.	CASNPIPLLAGGEDTQYF	TGTGCCAGCAACCCGATCCCCCTCTTAGCGGGGGGCGAGGATACGCAGTATTTT
TRBV6-2/TRBV6-3	TRBJ1-1	.	.	CASSTFGGPGEAFF	TGTGCCAGCAGTACCTTTGGAGGCCCTGGGGAAGCTTTCTTT
TRBV19	TRBJ2-3	.	.	CASSIRRADTQYF	TGTGCCAGTAGTATTCGGAGAGCAGATACGCAGTATTTT
TRBV28	TRBJ1-3	TRBD1	once	CASSTTGTGIGNTIYF	TGTGCCAGCAGTACAACCGGGACAGGTATAGGAAACACCATATATTTT
TRBV18	TRBJ1-1	.	.	CASSLQSPTGPNTEAFF	TGTGCCAGCTCACTCCAAAGCCCTACAGGCCCTAACACTGAAGCTTTCTTT
TRBV5-1	TRBJ2-7	.	.	CASSLSSPGAKGNEQYF	TGCGCCAGCAGCCTATCCTCCCCGGGAGCTAAAGGCAACGAGCAGTACTTC
TRBV7-9	TRBJ1-1	TRBD1	.	CASSALQGGSTEAFF	TGTGCCAGCAGCGCACTACAGGGGGGAAGCACTGAAGCTTTCTTT
TRBV28	TRBJ1-5	.	.	CASSTPQSNQPQHF	TGTGCCAGCAGTACCCCCCAGAGCAATCAGCCCCAGCATTTT
TRBV4-1	TRBJ2-3	.	.	CASSQEETGTDTQYF	TGCGCCAGCAGCCAAGAGGAAACAGGCACAGATACGCAGTATTTT
TRBV5-6	TRBJ2-3	.	.	CASSFRGGGTDTQYF	TGTGCCAGCAGCTTTCGGGGCGGGGGCACAGATACGCAGTATTTT
TRBV28	TRBJ1-1	.	.	CASSLAAAPNTEAFF	TGTGCCAGCAGTTTGGCCGCGGCGCCCAACACTGAAGCTTTCTTT
TRBV6-5	TRBJ2-1	TRBD2	.	CASIHSGGAREQFF	TGTGCCAGCATTCATAGCGGGGGGGCCCGGGAGCAGTTCTTC
TRBV29-1	TRBJ2-1	TRBD2	.	CSVRLAGPSTAFF	TGCAGCGTGAGACTAGCGGGGCCTTCCACGGCATTCTTC
TRBV3-1/TRBV3-2	TRBJ2-5	TRBD2	.	CASSQSSEAGGRGTQYF	TGTGCCAGCAGCCAGAGTTCCGAAGCGGGGGGCCGGGGGACCCAGTACTTC